One and the same sample provided the 29 T cell receptor beta chains below, sequenced in a study of monozygotic twins with inflammatory bowel disease. With the 5' RACE reads reprocessed, TCRdb shows one record per CDR3 protein and no DNA. The sample's table shows 110,000 to 150,000 distinct CDR3 sequences. The specimen sequenced was blood. These receptors were collected from a human donor with ulcerative colitis or Crohn's disease, or a healthy co-twin of an affected twin (not recorded which).

The chain couples TRBV7-8 to TRBJ2-7. From germline, CDR1 is SGHVS and CDR2 FQNEAQ. The CDR3 extends over 12 amino acids. CDR3 region: CASSLSANEQYF.

The chain links TRBV15 to TRBJ1-5; TCRdb indicates TRBD1, and absent DNA this call remains unverified. The CDR3 covers 14 residues. CDR1 is LNHNV and CDR2 is YYDKDF in the germline V gene (reference sequence). Here the CDR3 reads CATSRVTGEQPQHF.

This chain joins TRBV7-2 and TRBJ2-2; TCRdb calls TRBD2, which cannot be checked without DNA. CDR3 length: 17 residues. The germline V gene encodes CDR1 SGHTA and CDR2 FQGNSA. CDR3 sequence reads: CASSSTGGAVNTGELFF.

The chain couples TRBV2 to TRBJ2-5; with no DNA, the TCRdb D assignment of TRBD2 cannot be verified. The germline gives CDR1 SNHLY, CDR2 FYNNEI. The CDR3 contains 14 residues. The chain's CDR3 is CASSDSGYTETQYF.

V is TRBV5-1 and J is TRBJ1-1; TCRdb calls TRBD1, which cannot be checked without DNA. Germline CDR1 is SGHRS and CDR2 is YFSETQ. This CDR3 is built from 14 residues. This CDR3 reads CASSLSTGNTEAFF.

The rearrangement links TRBV7-2 to TRBJ2-3; TCRdb indicates TRBD1, and absent DNA this call remains unverified. Germline loops: CDR1 SGHTA, CDR2 FQGNSA. This CDR3 region has 17 residues. The chain's CDR3 is CASSLTTGGEGTDTQYF.

The chain has TRBV7-9 and TRBJ1-3; TCRdb selects TRBD1, and the lack of DNA leaves this call unchecked. The germline V gene encodes CDR1 SEHNR and CDR2 FQNEAQ (reference sequence). The length of the CDR3 is 15 residues. Here the CDR3 reads CASSPDSYSGNTIYF.

CDR3 amino acids: CASTSQGAGYYGYTF. V is TRBV5-4 and J is TRBJ1-2; the D call of TRBD1 rests on TCRdb alone, since no DNA is present to check it. Germline CDR1 and CDR2: SGHNT and YYREEE (reference sequence). The length of the CDR3 is 15 residues.

J is TRBJ2-4 and V is TRBV20-1. The CDR3 is 15 amino acids. Germline loops: CDR1 DFQATT, CDR2 SNEGSKA (reference sequence). CDR3 in amino acids: CSAKVRRNLGNMQYF.

The gene calls are TRBV5-6 and TRBJ2-1; TCRdb selects TRBD1, and the lack of DNA leaves this call unchecked. The CDR3 extends over 13 amino acids. Germline CDR1 and CDR2: SGHDT and YYEEEE. CDR3 protein: CASSYSPGTEQFF.

CDR3 residues: CASSQMRQAGNEQFF. The genes are TRBV4-3 and TRBJ2-1. CDR1 LGHNA and CDR2 YSLEER come from the germline V gene. The CDR3 spans 15 residues.

V and J are TRBV4-3 and TRBJ2-7; the D gene TCRdb calls, TRBD1, cannot be checked with no DNA. The V gene's germline CDR1 is LGHNA and CDR2 YSLEER. CDR3 length: 15 amino acids. CDR3 region: CASSQDFSRVDEQYF.

J is TRBJ2-1 and V is TRBV12-3 or TRBV12-4; checking the TCRdb D call of TRBD1 is not possible without DNA. The CDR3 spans 16 residues. CDR3 sequence reads: CASSFWGLNTANEQFF.

The genes are TRBV12-3 or TRBV12-4 and TRBJ1-2. This CDR3 is 14 amino acids long. CDR3 in amino acids: CASSFGLSGEGYTF.

The chain is built from TRBV24-1 and TRBJ2-3; absent DNA, TCRdb's TRBD2 call cannot be checked. Per the germline V gene, CDR1 is KGHDR and CDR2 is SFDVKD. CDR3 length: 17 residues. The CDR3 reads CATSDSKLAGGTDTQYF.

The chain uses TRBV20-1 and TRBJ1-3. The CDR3 runs 14 residues. CDR1 is DFQATT, CDR2 SNEGSKA, per germline (reference sequence). The CDR3 is CSAFRSGYGNTIYF.

This chain joins TRBV9 and TRBJ2-2; TCRdb outputs TRBD2, but without DNA this stays unchecked. CDR3 length: 16 residues. CDR1 and CDR2 from the germline V gene are SGDLS and YYNGEE. CDR3 residues: CASSPRGQLTTGELFF. Using reference TRBV9 and TRBJ2-2 for the parts outside the CDR3, the full variable domain is DSGVTQTPKHLITATGQRVTLRCSPRSGDLSVYWYQQSLDQGLQFLIQYYNGEERAKGNILERFSAQQFPDLHSELNLSSLELGDSALYFCASSPRGQLTTGELFFGEGSRLTVL.

This chain connects TRBV7-2 to TRBJ1-1; TCRdb's D gene call, TRBD1, goes unchecked for lack of DNA. The CDR3 runs to 14 residues. Germline assignment: CDR1 SGHTA and CDR2 FQGNSA. Here the CDR3 reads CASSFVGTGSRAFF. Based on the CDR3 plus reference TRBV7-2 and TRBJ1-1, the full variable domain is GAGVSQSPSNKVTEKGKDVELRCDPISGHTALYWYRQSLGQGLEFLIYFQGNSAPDKSGLPSDRFSAERTGGSVSTLTIQRTQQEDSAVYLCASSFVGTGSRAFFGQGTRLTVV.

This sequence joins TRBV7-2 and TRBJ1-3; as DNA is missing, the TRBD1 call by TCRdb cannot be tested. There are 16 residues in the CDR3. Germline V gene sequence: CDR1 SGHTA, CDR2 FQGNSA. CDR3 sequence: CASSQRGASSGNTIYF.

CDR3: CASSPLSGDNEQFF. The chain carries TRBV18 and TRBJ2-1; TCRdb proposes TRBD1, but this gene call is untestable without DNA. The germline gives CDR1 KGHSH, CDR2 LQKENI. This CDR3 has 14 residues.

This chain joins TRBV27 and TRBJ1-6; no DNA is available, so the TRBD1 call from TCRdb remains unchecked. The CDR3 has 14 amino acids. CDR1 and CDR2 from the germline V gene are MNHEY and SMNVEV (reference sequence). The CDR3 is CASSSAGGAGSLHF.

The chain uses TRBV10-3 and TRBJ2-7; TCRdb indicates TRBD2, and absent DNA this call remains unverified. This CDR3 comprises 16 residues. Germline lookup yields CDR1 ENHRY and CDR2 SYGVKD. The CDR3 reads CAISDPGLAGSYEQYF.

V is TRBV5-1 and J is TRBJ2-2; TCRdb's assignment of TRBD1 cannot be checked, as there is no DNA. CDR1 and CDR2 from the germline V gene are SGHRS and YFSETQ. There are 17 residues in the CDR3. This CDR3 reads CASSLDRTGINTGELFF.

The CDR3 loop reads CASSWTAGIPSYEQYF. The chain recombines TRBV7-9 with TRBJ2-7; lacking DNA, the TRBD1 call made by TCRdb goes unchecked. From germline, CDR1 is SEHNR and CDR2 FQNEAQ (reference sequence). This CDR3 has 16 amino acids.

The V and J genes are TRBV4-1 and TRBJ2-1. The germline V gene has CDR1 MGHRA and CDR2 YSYEKL. There are 16 residues in the CDR3. CDR3 loop: CASSQEMGYSYNEQFF.

V usage is TRBV5-4 and J usage is TRBJ2-2; TCRdb selects TRBD1, and the lack of DNA leaves this call unchecked. The CDR3 extends over 14 amino acids. Germline V gene lookup returns CDR1 SGHNT and CDR2 YYREEE (reference sequence). The chain's CDR3 is CASSQGQNTGELFF.

This chain connects TRBV7-9 to TRBJ1-6; TCRdb's D call, TRBD1, is unchecked because there is no DNA. Germline V lookup: CDR1 SEHNR, CDR2 FQNEAQ (reference sequence). CDR3 length: 15 residues. The CDR3 loop reads CASSLTTGLSSPLHF. Using reference TRBV7-9 and TRBJ1-6 for the parts outside the CDR3, the full variable domain is DTGVSQNPRHKITKRGQNVTFRCDPISEHNRLYWYRQTLGQGPEFLTYFQNEAQLEKSRLLSDRFSAERPKGSFSTLEIQRTEQGDSAMYLCASSLTTGLSSPLHFGNGTRLTVT.

The V and J genes are TRBV3-1 and TRBJ1-3; as DNA is missing, the TRBD1 call by TCRdb cannot be tested. Germline V gene lookup returns CDR1 LGHDT and CDR2 YNNKEL (reference sequence). The CDR3 contains 14 residues. CDR3: CASSQSRVGNTIYF.

The rearrangement joins TRBV20-1 to TRBJ2-3; TCRdb outputs TRBD1, but without DNA this stays unchecked. This CDR3 spans 13 amino acids. In germline, CDR1 is DFQATT, CDR2 SNEGSKA (reference sequence). CDR3 in amino acids: CSQGRASTDTQYF.